The rows below give T cell receptor beta chains drawn from one sample of a study of T cells after yellow fever vaccination. TCRdb analysed the 5' RACE reads with MiXCR anew, one entry per CDR3 protein. The table records a few hundred thousand distinct CDR3 sequences, 9.5% to 13% of them present only once. The input for sequencing was PBMCs, taken on the day of the first yellow fever vaccination. The receptor set was obtained from a man aged 18 to 30 who received the YFV17D yellow fever vaccine. CDR3s leave out the opening cysteine and the closing phenylalanine or tryptophan. The size field is filled for only some rows; it gives once, few, many or a size class.

CDR3aa: ASSLGGLGTEAF
v_gene: TRBV7-9
abundance: many
j_gene: TRBJ1-1

CDR3aa: ASSGQGTGNTIY
v_gene: TRBV9
abundance: few
j_gene: TRBJ1-3

CDR3aa: ASINYGRAADTQY
v_gene: TRBV7-2
abundance: .
j_gene: TRBJ2-3

CDR3aa: ASSVESGQLNTEAF
v_gene: TRBV9
abundance: .
j_gene: TRBJ1-1

CDR3aa: ASEGAGTDTQY
v_gene: TRBV12-3/TRBV12-4
abundance: few
j_gene: TRBJ2-3

CDR3aa: ASSLVASEQF
v_gene: TRBV7-8
abundance: few
j_gene: TRBJ2-1

CDR3aa: ASSQEGPETQY
v_gene: TRBV4-1
abundance: many
j_gene: TRBJ2-5

CDR3aa: ATSDLDTGGNEQF
v_gene: TRBV24-1
abundance: .
j_gene: TRBJ2-1

CDR3aa: SVDPGAAGTGELF
v_gene: TRBV29-1
abundance: .
j_gene: TRBJ2-2

CDR3aa: ATSGAGVDSSYNEQF
v_gene: TRBV24-1
abundance: .
j_gene: TRBJ2-1

CDR3aa: ASSLGSQPQH
v_gene: TRBV7-9
abundance: many
j_gene: TRBJ1-5

CDR3aa: ASRETGQNNSPLH
v_gene: TRBV5-5
abundance: few
j_gene: TRBJ1-6

CDR3aa: ASSQDFRIRIRANVLT
v_gene: TRBV4-1
abundance: few
j_gene: TRBJ2-6